The 20 T cell receptor beta chains below were found in one sample sequenced in a study of shared clonotypes between healthy human individuals. Profiling relied on immunoSEQ multiplex PCR, and the TCRdb table lists in-frame clones only, not all of them. The sample shows approximately 2,000,000 clones, about 90% of them seen only once. The specimen was naive CD4+ T cells from PBMCs. Subset noted: CD45RA+ positively selected. The receptors shown here come from a man aged 18-30 years in good health. Some clones in this sample may be carry-over from other donors' samples.

J is TRBJ2-7 and V is TRBV6-1, with no clear D. CDR3 length: 15 amino acids. V dropped 2 bases and J dropped 5 bases, with 16 bases sitting between them. Germline-derived CDR1 and CDR2 are MNHNS and SASEGT. The CDR3 protein is CASSELGQWGDEQYF. The DNA for the CDR3 is TGTGCCAGCAGTGAACTCGGGCAATGGGGTGACGAGCAGTACTTC.

V gene TRBV5-4 combines with J gene TRBJ2-1; 9 bases match TRBD2. Unmatched junction bases numbered 19, after V lost 6 bases and J lost 0 bases. The CDR3 loop spans 20 amino acids. The germline V gene has CDR1 SGHNT and CDR2 YYREEE (reference sequence). CDR3 residues: CASTPGGGSGRISSYNEQFF. DNA of the CDR3: TGTGCCAGCACCCCCGGAGGGGGTAGCGGGAGAATCAGCTCCTACAATGAGCAGTTCTTC.

The chain carries TRBV19 and TRBJ1-2; D not certain. Trimming took off 1 base at V and 3 bases at J, with 3 bases between the two ends. Germline CDR1 and CDR2: LNHDA and SQIVND (reference sequence). This CDR3 has 12 amino acids. The CDR3 spells CASSIGDYGYTF. The DNA for the CDR3 is TGTGCCAGTAGTATAGGGGACTATGGCTACACCTTC.

This clone turned up a few times. The sample has other DNA sequences that encode this CDR3 too. CDR3: CASSPRQNTGELFF. The CDR3 DNA reads TGTGCCAGCTCACCAAGACAGAACACCGGGGAGCTGTTTTTT. The chain uses TRBV18 and TRBJ2-2, with D hard to call. The CDR3 sequence is 14 residues long. V was trimmed by 2 bases and J by 1 base, leaving 5 bases between them. Germline V gene sequence: CDR1 KGHSH, CDR2 LQKENI.

The chain combines TRBV28 with TRBJ1-1; 8 bases map to TRBD1. Per germline, CDR1 MDHEN and CDR2 SYDVKM. The CDR3 consists of 16 residues. V dropped 0 bases and J dropped 2; count of bases not matched to a gene: 5. The CDR3 DNA reads TGTGCCAGCAGTTTATGGGCAGGGGGCTCTAACACTGAAGCTTTCTTT. This encodes CASSLWAGGSNTEAFF.

This rearrangement joins TRBV10-3 to TRBJ1-1; no firm D call. The CDR3 runs to 14 residues. V was pared by 6 bases and J by 0 bases, with 11 bases between. Germline CDR1 and CDR2: ENHRY and SYGVKD. This chain's CDR3 is CAIRPSALNTEAFF. The CDR3 nucleotides are TGTGCCATCAGGCCCTCAGCCTTGAACACTGAAGCTTTCTTT.

This chain joins TRBV9 and TRBJ2-3; D ambiguous. CDR1 is SGDLS and CDR2 is YYNGEE in the germline V gene. There are 16 residues in the CDR3. Trimming left V 0 bases short and J 0 bases short, with 11 bases between. The DNA of the CDR3 is TGTGCCAGCAGCGTAGATCTCGGCGCTAGCACAGATACGCAGTATTTT. It is translated as CASSVDLGASTDTQYF.

The chain joins TRBV5-4 to TRBJ1-3; a possible D gene is TRBD1 (5 bases). V lost 0 bases, J lost 2 bases, and 9 bases lay in between. This CDR3 has 15 residues. Germline V gene sequence: CDR1 SGHNT, CDR2 YYREEE (reference sequence). CDR3: CASSLALGAGNTIYF. CDR3 nucleotide sequence: TGTGCCAGCAGCTTGGCTCTGGGGGCTGGAAACACCATATATTTT.

Worth noting for this clone: The junction differs from germline at one of its ends, possibly a read error. The rearrangement uses TRBV7-3 and TRBJ2-5; D call uncertain. CDR3 size: 13 residues. From germline, CDR1 is SGHTA and CDR2 FQGTGA. The CDR3 bases are TGTGCCAGCAGCTTACAACCGGGCTCCATCGTGCACTTC. This codes for CASSLQPGSIVHF.

The chain is built from TRBV5-1 and TRBJ1-1; D possibly corresponds to TRBD1 (5 bases). The CDR3 length is 14 residues. The ends were cut back, 1 base at V and 5 bases at J, with 12 bases in the middle. Germline-derived CDR1 and CDR2 are SGHRS and YFSETQ. This CDR3 is CASSLFGAGTEAFF. CDR3 bases: TGCGCCAGCAGCTTGTTCGGGGCTGGGACTGAAGCTTTCTTT.

The gene calls are TRBV7-2 and TRBJ2-5, with D unclear. V was trimmed by 2 bases and J by 4 bases, leaving 11 bases between them. CDR1 is SGHTA, CDR2 FQGNSA, per germline. This CDR3 has 14 residues. For the CDR3, the DNA is TGTGCCAGCAGCTTATTTCGGAGTTCAGAGACCCAGTACTTC. It codes for CASSLFRSSETQYF.

A note on this clone: The same CDR3 is also encoded by other DNA sequences in this sample. This sequence joins TRBV6-6 and TRBJ1-1; D unclear. CDR3 size: 15 residues. CDR1 is MNHNY, CDR2 SVGAGI, per germline (reference sequence). The germline V and J ends were trimmed by 7 bases and 0 bases, with 15 bases remaining between them. DNA of the CDR3: TGTGCCAGCACCCCACCCGGGGTTATGAACACTGAAGCTTTCTTT. This sequence encodes CASTPPGVMNTEAFF.

This chain links TRBV5-1 with TRBJ2-1; 7 positions agree with TRBD1. Germline V gene lookup returns CDR1 SGHRS and CDR2 YFSETQ. CDR3 length: 14 residues. Trimming at V came to 4 bases and at J to 9 bases, leaving 10 bases not matched to a gene. The CDR3 DNA reads TGCGCCAGCAGCATTGGGACAGCTTATGGTGAGCAGTTCTTC. This gives the protein CASSIGTAYGEQFF.

V is TRBV11-2 and J is TRBJ2-1; TRBD2 matches 10 bases. The CDR3 extends over 15 amino acids. The trim removed 1 base at V and 6 bases at J, leaving 3 bases unmatched. Germline CDR1 is SGHAT and CDR2 is FQNNGV. The CDR3 DNA follows: TGTGCCAGCAGCTTAGGGTCTAGCGGGAGCAATGAGCAGTTCTTC. Its translation: CASSLGSSGSNEQFF.

The chain links TRBV5-1 to TRBJ1-5; TRBD1 matches 11 bases. Germline CDR1 is SGHRS and CDR2 is YFSETQ. The V gene end was trimmed by 4 bases and the J gene end by 8 bases; junction bases not matched to a gene: 5. The CDR3 runs 14 residues. CDR3 sequence (DNA): TGCGCCAGCAGCGTGGGACAGGGGGTAGAGCCCCAGCATTTT. It codes for CASSVGQGVEPQHF.

J is TRBJ2-2 and V is TRBV9; maybe TRBD1 (5 bases). Germline lookup yields CDR1 SGDLS and CDR2 YYNGEE. The CDR3 runs 14 residues. V was shortened by 1 base and J by 7 bases, with 11 bases between the two germline ends. In DNA form, the CDR3 reads TGTGCCAGCAGCGTACCCAGGGATGGCGGGGAGCTGTTTTTT. Protein sequence: CASSVPRDGGELFF.

The chain employs TRBV28 and TRBJ1-3; TRBD1 is a possible D gene (6 bases). CDR1 and CDR2 from the germline V gene are MDHEN and SYDVKM. V was shortened by 4 bases and J by 0 bases, with 13 bases between the two germline ends. The CDR3 has 16 residues. CDR3 nucleotides: TGTGCCAGCAGTTCTACAGGGAAAGGCTCTGGAAACACCATATATTTT. Its translation: CASSSTGKGSGNTIYF.

The chain uses TRBV2 and TRBJ1-4; TRBD1 aligns across 9 bases. Germline CDR1 is SNHLY and CDR2 is FYNNEI. This CDR3 has 14 residues. V lost 8 bases, J lost 6 bases, and 7 bases stayed unmatched. The CDR3 DNA follows: TGTGCCAGCGGACAGGGGCCCTGGGATGAAAAACTGTTTTTT. Translation gives CASGQGPWDEKLFF.

This chain joins TRBV25-1 and TRBJ1-5; 7 positions match TRBD1. After removal of 7 bases from V and 4 bases from J, the junction contained 1 base not matched to a gene. Germline V gene data show CDR1 as MGHDK and CDR2 as SYGVNS. The CDR3 has 12 amino acids. CDR3 sequence reads: CASNRGNQPQHF. The DNA of the CDR3 is TGTGCCAGCAACAGGGGAAATCAGCCCCAGCATTTT.

The chain combines TRBV5-1 with TRBJ2-2, with TRBD2 identical over 13 bases. J was trimmed by 7 bases and V by 2 bases; bases with no gene match: 11. The CDR3 totals 18 residues. The germline CDR1 and CDR2 sequences are SGHRS and YFSETQ. In DNA form, the CDR3 reads TGCGCCAGCAGCTTAAGGACTAGCGGGAGATCGTTCCGCGGGGAGCTGTTTTTT. Residues: CASSLRTSGRSFRGELFF.